This TCR beta chain was retrieved from a study of PD-1 blockade in mismatch repair-deficient tumors. Study details: Patients had around twelve mismatch repair-deficient cancer types, all previously treated and progressing.

The assay was immunoSEQ multiplex PCR, and TCRdb's table has in-frame clones only and misses some. Of 40,000 or so clones detected, over 70% appear once; the ten largest clones hold more than 1%. Germline V gene data show CDR1 as SGHTA and CDR2 as FQGTGA. Between the trimmed V and J ends, which lost 7 bases and 4 bases, there was a span of 13 bases. The length of the CDR3 is 13 residues. This chain uses TRBV7-3 with TRBJ1-1; no firm D call. This sequence was found in an adult with mismatch repair-deficient cancer. The specimen was PBMCs, collected 38 weeks after starting pembrolizumab. The CDR3 DNA follows: TGTGCCAGCAAGTTAGAGCGTAGCACTGAAGCTTTCTTT. Encoded protein: CASKLERSTEAFF.